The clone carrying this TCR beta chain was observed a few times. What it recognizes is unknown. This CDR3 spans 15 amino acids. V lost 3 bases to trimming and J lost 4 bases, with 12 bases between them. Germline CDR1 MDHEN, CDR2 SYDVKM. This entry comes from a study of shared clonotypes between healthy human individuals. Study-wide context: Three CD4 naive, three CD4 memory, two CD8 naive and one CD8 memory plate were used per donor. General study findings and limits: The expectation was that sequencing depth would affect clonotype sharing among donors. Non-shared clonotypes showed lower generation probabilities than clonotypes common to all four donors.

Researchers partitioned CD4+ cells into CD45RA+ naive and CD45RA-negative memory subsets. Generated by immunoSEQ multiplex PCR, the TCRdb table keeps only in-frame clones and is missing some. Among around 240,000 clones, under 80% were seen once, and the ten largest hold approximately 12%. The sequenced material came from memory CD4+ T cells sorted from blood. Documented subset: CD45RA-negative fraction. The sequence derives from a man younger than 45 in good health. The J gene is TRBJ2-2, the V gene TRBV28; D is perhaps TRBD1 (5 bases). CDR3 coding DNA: TGTGCCAGCAGTTTCTCTGCCCAGGGCACCGGGGAGCTGTTTTTT. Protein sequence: CASSFSAQGTGELFF.